A selection of T cell receptor beta chains follows, all from one sample in a study of shared clonotypes between healthy human individuals. The protocol was immunoSEQ multiplex PCR, while the TCRdb copy is restricted to in-frame clones and leaves out a portion. The sample holds roughly 2.5 million clones, approximately 94% seen once. Sample: naive CD4+ T cells sorted from blood. The receptors originated from a man between 18 and 29 years old in good health. CDR3s include the opening cysteine and the closing phenylalanine or tryptophan. D genes are given only for firm matches. Only some rows state a clone size, as once, few, many or a class for expanded clones.

J,length,D,V,size,DNA,CDR3
TRBJ2-5,12,NA,TRBV30,NA,TGTGCCTGGAGTGTCGCACGGGAGACCCAGTACTTC,CAWSVARETQYF
TRBJ1-2,14,TRBD1,TRBV25-1,NA,TGTGCCAGCAGTGGGACAGGGGACCACTATGGCTACACCTTC,CASSGTGDHYGYTF
TRBJ2-2,15,NA,TRBV5-1,NA,TGCGCCAGCAGCGGCGAGGGTATGGACGCCGGGGAGCTGTTTTTT,CASSGEGMDAGELFF
TRBJ2-3,14,TRBD2,TRBV5-1,NA,TGCGCCAGCAGCCTAGCGGGAGGGCCGGATACGCAGTATTTT,CASSLAGGPDTQYF
TRBJ2-7,12,NA,TRBV2,NA,TGTGCCAGCAGGATAGGGCAAGGCGAGCAGTACTTC,CASRIGQGEQYF
TRBJ1-1,12,NA,TRBV6-6,NA,TGTGCCAGCAGTCGCGGGAACACTGAAGCTTTCTTT,CASSRGNTEAFF
TRBJ1-2,16,NA,TRBV18,once,TGTGCCAGCTCACCACAACCAGGGAAAGTTCTGCATGGCTACACCTTC,CASSPQPGKVLHGYTF
TRBJ1-5,13,NA,TRBV10-3,NA,TGTGCCATCAGTGAGATACCAAATCAGCCCCAGCATTTT,CAISEIPNQPQHF
TRBJ2-3,14,NA,TRBV11-2,NA,TGTGCCAGCAGCTTACAGAAGCGGACAGATACGCAGTATTTT,CASSLQKRTDTQYF
TRBJ2-2,15,NA,TRBV5-1,NA,TGCGCCAGCAGCTCGACAGGCCCAAACACCGGGGAGCTGTTTTTT,CASSSTGPNTGELFF
TRBJ1-2,14,NA,TRBV5-6,once,TGTGCCAGCGGACGGCAGTCCCACCCTTATGGCTACACCTTC,CASGRQSHPYGYTF
TRBJ2-1,16,TRBD2,TRBV27,once,TGTGCCAGCAGCCGAACCGCTAGCGGGAGGCCCTCTGAGCAGTTCTTC,CASSRTASGRPSEQFF
TRBJ2-1,15,TRBD1,TRBV7-9,NA,TGTGCCAGCAGCGCCCGGGGGCTACAGGGGGATGAGCAGTTCTTC,CASSARGLQGDEQFF
TRBJ2-7,13,NA,TRBV6-6,once,TGTGCCAGCAGTTACTCCCCGGGCGGCGAGCAGTACTTC,CASSYSPGGEQYF
TRBJ1-5,14,NA,TRBV5-1,NA,TGCGCCAGCAGCTTGAACTGGGGCAATCAGCCCCAGCATTTT,CASSLNWGNQPQHF
TRBJ1-6,16,NA,TRBV2,NA,TGTGCCAGCAGCTTACAGTGGGTCTCCTATAATTCACCCCTCCACTTT,CASSLQWVSYNSPLHF
TRBJ1-6,14,TRBD1,TRBV9,NA,TGTGCCAGCAGCGAAAGACAGGGAAGTTCACCCCTCCACTTT,CASSERQGSSPLHF
TRBJ2-1,14,NA,TRBV6-6,NA,TGTGCCAGCAGTTACCCCCCTTCGGACAATGAGCAGTTCTTC,CASSYPPSDNEQFF
TRBJ1-1,15,NA,TRBV7-9,NA,TGTGCCAGCACCCAAAGGGGCCTAATGAACACTGAAGCTTTCTTT,CASTQRGLMNTEAFF
TRBJ2-4,15,TRBD2,TRBV12-5,NA,TGTGCTAGTGGTTTGGTAGGAGCGGGAGGAAACATTCAGTACTTC,CASGLVGAGGNIQYF
TRBJ2-1,13,NA,TRBV15,NA,TGTGCCACCAGCAGAGTCCCCTACAATGAGCAGTTCTTC,CATSRVPYNEQFF
TRBJ2-3,15,TRBD1,TRBV10-3,NA,TGTGCCATCAGGACAGGGGGCGGAGGGTCAGATACGCAGTATTTT,CAIRTGGGGSDTQYF
TRBJ2-7,13,NA,TRBV19,NA,TGTGCCAGTAGTAAATCCTTATCCTACGAGCAGTACTTC,CASSKSLSYEQYF
TRBJ2-7,12,TRBD1,TRBV27,NA,TGTGCCAGCAGTTCCACAGGGGCCGAGCAGTACTTC,CASSSTGAEQYF
TRBJ2-6,17,NA,TRBV7-6,once,TGTGCCAGCAGCTCCAGCCGTTCGAGGGCTGGGGCCAACGTCCTGACTTTC,CASSSSRSRAGANVLTF
TRBJ2-5,15,NA,TRBV4-3,NA,TGCGCCAGCAGCCAAGAAAGGAGGGTACAAGAGACCCAGTACTTC,CASSQERRVQETQYF
TRBJ2-5,14,NA,TRBV5-6,NA,TGTGCCAGCAGCTCCCTGGGGGTAGGAGAGACCCAGTACTTC,CASSSLGVGETQYF
TRBJ2-7,14,TRBD2,TRBV30,NA,TGTGCCTGGAGTGGAGGGACTAGCTTGCACGAGCAGTACTTC,CAWSGGTSLHEQYF
TRBJ2-7,14,TRBD2,TRBV6-6,NA,TGTGCCAGCAGTTACGCGGGAGGCGGCTACGAGCAGTACTTC,CASSYAGGGYEQYF
TRBJ1-1,13,NA,TRBV19,NA,TGTGCCAGTACAAGAGGGCTGAACACTGAAGCTTTCTTT,CASTRGLNTEAFF
TRBJ2-1,13,NA,TRBV6-5,NA,TGTGCCAGCAGCCGGACCCCTAACAATGAGCAGTTCTTC,CASSRTPNNEQFF
TRBJ2-1,18,NA,TRBV7-2,NA,TGTGCCAGCAGCTTAGCCCTCCTTAGCCGGGTAACCTACAATGAGCAGTTCTTC,CASSLALLSRVTYNEQFF
TRBJ2-1,17,TRBD2,TRBV5-1,NA,TGCGCCAGCAGCTTGTTACCTAGCGGGAGAATCTACAATGAGCAGTTCTTC,CASSLLPSGRIYNEQFF
TRBJ2-2,16,NA,TRBV5-1,NA,TGCGCCAGCAGCTCCCTACAGGGTACGGGAACCGGGGAGCTGTTTTTT,CASSSLQGTGTGELFF
TRBJ1-5,13,NA,TRBV30,few,TGTGCCTGGAGTAAAGGGGGATACGAGCCCCAGCATTTT,CAWSKGGYEPQHF
TRBJ2-7,15,TRBD2,TRBV11-3,NA,TGTGCCAGCAGCCCGGGCGGGAGCGTCTCCTACGAGCAGTACTTC,CASSPGGSVSYEQYF
TRBJ2-7,13,TRBD1,TRBV29-1,NA,TGCAGCGTCACCGGGACAGGGTCCCACGAGCAGTACTTC,CSVTGTGSHEQYF
TRBJ2-2,15,TRBD1,TRBV7-2,NA,TGTGCCAGCAGCGCCCAGACAGGGATCGCCGGGGAGCTGTTTTTT,CASSAQTGIAGELFF
TRBJ1-2,14,NA,TRBV27,NA,TGTGCCAGCACCCTCGACATGACGAACTATGGCTACACCTTC,CASTLDMTNYGYTF
TRBJ1-4,13,NA,TRBV5-1,NA,TGCGCCAGCAGCTTACGGGAAGGTGAAAAACTGTTTTTT,CASSLREGEKLFF
TRBJ1-1,15,TRBD1,TRBV7-8,NA,TGTGCCAGCAGCCCCGGGGACAGAATGAACACTGAAGCTTTCTTT,CASSPGDRMNTEAFF
TRBJ2-7,16,NA,TRBV11-2,NA,TGTGCCAGCAGCTTAGTCGGGACTGAGGCCTCCTACGAGCAGTACTTC,CASSLVGTEASYEQYF
TRBJ2-5,15,NA,TRBV5-1,NA,TGCGCCAGCAGCGACCCGAGGGGGGCGGGAGAGACCCAGTACTTC,CASSDPRGAGETQYF
TRBJ2-5,16,NA,TRBV2,NA,TGTGCCAGCAGTGATCCCTTAGCGGACCTCCAAGAGACCCAGTACTTC,CASSDPLADLQETQYF
TRBJ1-2,14,TRBD1,TRBV19,NA,TGTGCCAGTAGCAGCGACAGGGCCGACTATGGCTACACCTTC,CASSSDRADYGYTF
TRBJ2-2,15,NA,TRBV5-1,NA,TGCGCCAGCAGCTTAAGCAGGCTTCACACCGGGGAGCTGTTTTTT,CASSLSRLHTGELFF
TRBJ2-7,14,NA,TRBV11-1,NA,TGTGCCAGCAGCCACCGGGACGGCTCCTACGAGCAGTACTTC,CASSHRDGSYEQYF
TRBJ2-3,17,TRBD2,TRBV4-1,NA,TGCGCCAGCAGCCAAGATCGGCCTAGCGGGTTCACAGATACGCAGTATTTT,CASSQDRPSGFTDTQYF
TRBJ1-1,15,NA,TRBV7-2,once,TGTGCCAGCAGCCCCCAATCGGGGTTGAACACTGAAGCTTTCTTT,CASSPQSGLNTEAFF
TRBJ1-2,14,TRBD1,TRBV27,once,TGTGCCAGCAGGCCCACGGGACAGAACTATGGCTACACCTTC,CASRPTGQNYGYTF
TRBJ2-7,16,NA,TRBV9,NA,TGTGCCAGCAGCCCCCACGTAGGGGCCAACTCCTACGAGCAGTACTTC,CASSPHVGANSYEQYF
TRBJ2-7,16,TRBD2,TRBV4-3,once,TGCGCCAGCAGCCAAGAGGTGACTAGCGGGATCTACGAGCAGTACTTC,CASSQEVTSGIYEQYF
TRBJ2-7,15,TRBD1,TRBV5-1,NA,TGCGCCAGCAGCTGGTCGGGACAGGGGGTATCCGAGCAGTACTTC,CASSWSGQGVSEQYF
TRBJ1-2,12,NA,TRBV6-1,NA,TGTGCCAGCACGGAGGGGTACCCCGGCTACACCTTC,CASTEGYPGYTF
TRBJ1-6,18,NA,TRBV7-3,NA,TGTGCCAGCAGCTGTCCCAGGGGATCCAGCGATGGTAATTCACCCCTCCACTTT,CASSCPRGSSDGNSPLHF